The present T cell receptor beta chain was sequenced within a study of tumor-infiltrating lymphocytes in primary liver carcinoma. Germline V gene lookup returns CDR1 MGHRA and CDR2 YSYEKL. Trimming took 1 base from V and 6 from J, leaving 13 bases between them. The CDR3 runs 14 residues. Germline DNA was also extracted, and blood RNA was taken from unsorted whole blood. Starting from around 500 ng of total RNA, TCR beta cDNA was produced with a primer in the constant region. Slightly modified ARM-PCR with three nested multiplex PCR rounds yielded TCR beta libraries. Investigators reported that the first two PCR rounds, at roughly 11 cycles each, used TRBV1-TRBV30 forward primers with a C-beta reverse primer. TCRdb re-derived calls from the multiplex PCR reads in MiXCR, one entry per CDR3 protein. The table records approximately 300,000 distinct CDR3 sequences, 65% of them present only once.

V usage is TRBV4-1 and J usage is TRBJ2-7; D perhaps matches TRBD1 (5 bases). The sequencing input was peripheral blood. This clonotype was obtained from a man aged 35-49 years with primary liver carcinoma and hepatitis B virus infection. CDR3 protein: CASSQGVRAGEQYF. DNA of the CDR3: TGCGCCAGCAGCCAAGGAGTCAGGGCTGGCGAGCAGTACTTC.